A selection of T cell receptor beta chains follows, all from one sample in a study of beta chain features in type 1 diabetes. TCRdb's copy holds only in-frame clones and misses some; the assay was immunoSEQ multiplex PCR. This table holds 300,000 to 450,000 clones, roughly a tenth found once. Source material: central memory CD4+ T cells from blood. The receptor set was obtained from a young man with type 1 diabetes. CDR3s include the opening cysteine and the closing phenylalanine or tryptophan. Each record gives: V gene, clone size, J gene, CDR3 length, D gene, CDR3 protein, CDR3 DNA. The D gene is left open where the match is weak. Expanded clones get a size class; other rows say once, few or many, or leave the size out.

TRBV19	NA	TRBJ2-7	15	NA	CASSIVGQGSYEQYF	TGTGCCAGTAGTATAGTCGGGCAGGGGAGCTACGAGCAGTACTTC
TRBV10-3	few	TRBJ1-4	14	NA	CAIREPIRGGRLFF	TGTGCCATCAGGGAACCCATAAGGGGAGGACGACTGTTTTTT
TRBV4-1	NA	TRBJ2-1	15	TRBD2	CASSRIAGPGNEQFF	TGCGCCAGCAGCCGAATAGCGGGACCCGGGAACGAGCAGTTCTTC
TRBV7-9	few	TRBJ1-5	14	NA	CASSIQGIHQPQHF	TGTGCCAGCAGCATACAGGGAATTCATCAGCCCCAGCATTTT
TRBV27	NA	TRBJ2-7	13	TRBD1	CASTAGTGYEQYF	TGTGCCAGCACTGCGGGGACAGGGTACGAGCAGTACTTC
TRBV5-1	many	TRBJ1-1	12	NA	CASRGLNTEAFF	TGCGCCAGCAGAGGGCTGAACACTGAAGCTTTCTTT
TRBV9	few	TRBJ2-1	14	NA	CASSGDPVRGVQFF	TGTGCCAGCAGCGGTGACCCGGTCCGCGGTGTGCAGTTCTTC
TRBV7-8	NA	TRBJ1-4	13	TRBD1	CASSLAGQEKLFF	TGTGCCAGCAGCTTAGCGGGACAGGAAAAACTGTTTTTT
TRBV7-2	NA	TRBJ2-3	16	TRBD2	CASSPGTSGRYDTQYF	TGTGCCAGCAGCCCCGGGACTAGCGGGAGGTACGATACGCAGTATTTT
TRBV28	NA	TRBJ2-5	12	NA	CASSGGPETQYF	TGTGCCAGCAGTGGGGGGCCAGAGACCCAGTACTTC
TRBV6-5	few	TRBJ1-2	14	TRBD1	CASRRTGYNYGYTF	TGTGCCAGCAGACGGACAGGGTATAACTATGGCTACACCTTC